These 17 T cell receptor beta chains came from one sample sequenced in a study of shared clonotypes between healthy human individuals. TCRdb keeps only in-frame clones here, not all; method: immunoSEQ multiplex PCR. The sample holds under 1,100,000 clones, 75% to 80% seen once. Sequencing input: memory CD4+ T cells from PBMCs. Regarding subset: CD45RA-negative fraction. The receptors shown here come from a man aged 18 to 30 in good health. Some clones in this sample may be carry-over from other donors' samples.

The CDR3: CASSHPGAGEQFF. CDR3 in DNA: TGTGCCAGCAGTCACCCGGGGGCGGGTGAGCAGTTCTTC. The genes are TRBV2 and TRBJ2-1; either TRBD1 or TRBD2 may fit D (6 bases each). The CDR3 consists of 13 residues. The germline V gene encodes CDR1 SNHLY and CDR2 FYNNEI. V lost 5 bases, J lost 9 bases, and 14 bases lay in between.

This clone has a single count. V and J are TRBV2 and TRBJ2-5, with a weak D call TRBD1 (6 bases). The J call is doubtful: the DNA matches TRBJ2-7 better. Looked up from germline, CDR1 is SNHLY and CDR2 is FYNNEI. This CDR3 comprises 14 residues. In DNA, the CDR3 is TGTGCCAGCACTAACTCTGGACAGTCCTACGAGCAGTACTTC. Amino acids: CASTNSGQSYEQYF.

This clone was seen many times. The V gene is TRBV6-1, the J gene TRBJ1-2; 10 nucleotides match TRBD1. The CDR3 length is 14 residues. With V trimmed by 1 base and J by 9 bases, 5 bases remained unmatched. Germline values: CDR1 MNHNS, CDR2 SASEGT. In DNA, the CDR3 is TGTGCCAGCAGTGAAGGGGGGACAGGGGCGAGCTACACCTTC. This gives the protein CASSEGGTGASYTF.

The chain couples TRBV2 to TRBJ2-7; possible D gene TRBD2, 6 bases. CDR1 and CDR2 (germline): SNHLY, FYNNEI. The CDR3 consists of 19 residues. Deletions cut 3 bases from V and 6 bases from J, with 30 bases between. The CDR3 is CASSDNLPFLRGRFGEQYF. The CDR3 DNA reads TGTGCCAGCAGTGATAATTTACCCTTCCTTCGGGGGAGATTCGGCGAGCAGTACTTC.

The J gene is TRBJ1-1, the V gene TRBV6-5; D gene unclear. There are 11 residues in the CDR3. The V and J ends lost 8 bases and 1 base respectively, with 5 bases between them. The germline gives CDR1 MNHEY, CDR2 SVGAGI. The CDR3 is CASEGNTEAFF. The CDR3 DNA reads TGTGCCAGCGAGGGGAACACTGAAGCTTTCTTT.

V and J are TRBV4-2 and TRBJ1-2, with D maybe TRBD1 (5 bases). V lost 0 bases, J lost 3 bases, and 17 bases lay in between. Germline V CDR1 and CDR2: LGHNA, YNFKEQ. This CDR3 contains 17 residues. CDR3 DNA sequence: TGTGCCAGCAGCCAAGACCTCCAGAAGGGGAGAGACTATGGCTACACCTTC. Its translation is CASSQDLQKGRDYGYTF.

The chain recombines TRBV19 with TRBJ1-1; D possibly corresponds to TRBD1 (6 bases). Trimming removed 5 bases at V and 6 bases at J, with 16 bases between. CDR1 is LNHDA, CDR2 SQIVND, per germline (reference sequence). This CDR3 is 14 amino acids long. In DNA, the CDR3 is TGTGCCAGTAGTCCTCAGGGGAGACCCTCTGAAGCTTTCTTT. This sequence encodes CASSPQGRPSEAFF.

J is TRBJ2-3 and V is TRBV5-4, with D perhaps TRBD1 or TRBD2 (5 bases each). V was cut by 6 bases and J by 1 base, with 15 bases left in between. Germline V gene data show CDR1 as SGHNT and CDR2 as YYREEE (reference sequence). This CDR3 comprises 15 residues. In nucleotides, the CDR3 is TGTGCCAGCACCCCACAGGACGGGGGCACAGATACGCAGTATTTT. This codes for CASTPQDGGTDTQYF.

The V and J genes are TRBV30 and TRBJ1-1, with D uncertain. Between the trimmed V and J ends, which lost 2 bases and 4 bases, there was a span of 17 bases. The CDR3 is made up of 15 amino acids. In germline, CDR1 is GTSNPN, CDR2 SVGIG (reference sequence). CDR3: CAWSRLGISGTEAFF. CDR3 nucleotides: TGTGCCTGGAGTAGGTTGGGGATTAGTGGCACTGAAGCTTTCTTT.

V and J are TRBV28 and TRBJ1-1; D may be TRBD1 (6 bases). CDR3 length: 17 amino acids. V was clipped by 6 bases and J by 2 bases, with 22 bases between them. Germline V gene lookup returns CDR1 MDHEN and CDR2 SYDVKM. The DNA for the CDR3 is TGTGCCAGCAGCTCCCAGTGGGGCAGGGGCTTAAACACTGAAGCTTTCTTT. This translates into CASSSQWGRGLNTEAFF.

V and J are TRBV28 and TRBJ1-2; 11 bases agree with TRBD1. There are 17 residues in the CDR3. V was pared by 10 bases and J by 5 bases, with 18 bases of the junction left unmatched. Per germline, CDR1 MDHEN and CDR2 SYDVKM. CDR3 protein: CAIISGTGGSGGYGYTF. The CDR3 bases are TGTGCCATCATATCCGGGACAGGGGGGTCAGGAGGGTATGGCTACACCTTC.

This sequence joins TRBV9 and TRBJ2-1, with D perhaps matching TRBD2 (6 bases). The V and J ends lost 4 bases and 8 bases respectively, with 16 bases between them. Germline V CDR1 and CDR2: SGDLS, YYNGEE. CDR3 length equals 14 residues. In DNA form, the CDR3 reads TGTGCCAGCAGCTTCCGACTAGTTACGGATGAGCAGTTCTTC. Translating it yields CASSFRLVTDEQFF. The full variable domain, with the rest looked up from reference TRBV9 and TRBJ2-1, is DSGVTQTPKHLITATGQRVTLRCSPRSGDLSVYWYQQSLDQGLQFLIQYYNGEERAKGNILERFSAQQFPDLHSELNLSSLELGDSALYFCASSFRLVTDEQFFGPGTRLTVL.

This clone has only one observation. This chain links TRBV18 with TRBJ1-2; 7 bases are shared with TRBD1. The germline CDR1 and CDR2 sequences are KGHSH and LQKENI. With V trimmed by 3 bases and J by 6 bases, 7 bases remained unmatched. This CDR3 is 14 amino acids long. In nucleotides, the CDR3 is TGTGCCAGCTCACCGGACAGGCAGGGCCATGGCTACACCTTC. As protein: CASSPDRQGHGYTF.

Only a few counts were recorded for this clone. Other nucleotide sequences from this sample produce the same CDR3. The chain has TRBV28 and TRBJ1-2; D is unclear. The CDR3 has 12 residues. The germline CDR1 and CDR2 sequences are MDHEN and SYDVKM. The ends were cut back, 5 bases at V and 4 bases at J, with 8 bases in the middle. The CDR3 region is CASSPLGYGYTF. CDR3 in DNA: TGTGCCAGCAGTCCCCTCGGCTATGGCTACACCTTC.

This chain joins TRBV7-2 and TRBJ1-1, with a weak D call TRBD1 (5 bases). V lost 5 bases and J 1 base, leaving 23 bases between the germline ends. CDR1 and CDR2 from the germline V gene are SGHTA and FQGNSA. The CDR3 is 18 amino acids. CDR3 DNA sequence: TGTGCCAGCAGCCCCGATGGGAGGGGCCGCCAATCGAACACTGAAGCTTTCTTT. Translating it yields CASSPDGRGRQSNTEAFF. Using reference TRBV7-2 and TRBJ1-1 for the parts outside the CDR3, the full variable domain is GAGVSQSPSNKVTEKGKDVELRCDPISGHTALYWYRQSLGQGLEFLIYFQGNSAPDKSGLPSDRFSAERTGGSVSTLTIQRTQQEDSAVYLCASSPDGRGRQSNTEAFFGQGTRLTVV.

This clone showed up many times. The J gene is TRBJ1-4, the V gene TRBV30, with D possibly TRBD1 on 6 matching bases. CDR1 is GTSNPN and CDR2 is SVGIG in the germline V gene (reference sequence). V was pared by 0 bases and J by 7 bases, with 12 bases between. The CDR3 consists of 14 residues. This CDR3 reads CAWSVVGAGEKLFF. In DNA, the CDR3 is TGTGCCTGGAGTGTAGTGGGGGCCGGTGAAAAACTGTTTTTT. The variable domain in full, completed from reference TRBV30 and TRBJ1-4, reads SQTIHQWPATLVQPVGSPLSLECTVEGTSNPNLYWYRQAAGRGLQLLFYSVGIGQISSEVPQNLSASRPQDRQFILSSKKLLLSDSGFYLCAWSVVGAGEKLFFGSGTQLSVL.

The chain uses TRBV4-2 and TRBJ2-5; D is unresolved. The CDR3 length is 16 residues. V gave up 0 bases and J gave up 0 bases, with 11 bases separating them. Germline V gene data show CDR1 as LGHNA and CDR2 as YNFKEQ. The CDR3: CASSQDGSGNQETQYF. CDR3 nucleotides: TGTGCCAGCAGCCAAGATGGTTCCGGTAACCAAGAGACCCAGTACTTC.